These 20 T cell receptor beta chains were sequenced from one sample in a study of cytomegalovirus exposure and HLA in healthy donors listed by TCRdb under 2017. Library prep was done by the immunoSEQ multiplex PCR assay. For the multiplex PCR, a mixture combining 60 forward primers for TCR Vbeta segments and 13 reverse primers for TCR Jbeta segments was used. TCRdb took over this immuneACCESS table, retaining in-frame rearrangements with V and J assigned. Such tables are incomplete; in checked studies, under half of the missing clones stem from an unresolved V gene, and the remainder is unexplained. The sample table holds some 200,000 clones, of which roughly 83% were seen once. The leading ten clones occupy more than 0.35% of the sample. The sequencing input was PBMCs. These receptors came from a male donor in good health and CMV-seropositive.

The gene calls are TRBV29-1 and TRBJ2-1, with 8 bases lining up with TRBD1. Germline assignment: CDR1 SQVTM and CDR2 ANQGSEA. The CDR3 spans 14 residues. The J segment lost 4 bases and the V segment lost 6 bases, leaving 8 bases of the junction unmatched. CDR3 sequence reads: CSVSSGQVYNEQFF. The DNA for the CDR3 is TGCAGCGTCTCATCGGGACAGGTATACAATGAGCAGTTCTTC.

The chain couples TRBV4-1 to TRBJ1-5; possible D gene TRBD1, 6 bases. The germline V and J ends were trimmed by 3 bases and 6 bases, with 9 bases remaining between them. This CDR3 is 13 amino acids long. Germline CDR1 and CDR2: MGHRA and YSYEKL. CDR3 nucleotide sequence: TGCGCCAGCAGCCATTTGGGGGCTCAGCCCCAGCATTTT. Residues: CASSHLGAQPQHF.

The CDR3 protein is CASSQDHRASPLHF. The CDR3 DNA is TGCGCCAGCAGCCAAGATCACAGGGCTTCACCCCTCCACTTT. V gene TRBV4-3 combines with J gene TRBJ1-6; D is possibly TRBD1 (6 bases). V gave up 0 bases and J gave up 9 bases, with 9 bases separating them. Germline assignment: CDR1 LGHNA and CDR2 YSLEER. The CDR3 covers 14 residues.

This chain uses TRBV7-2 with TRBJ2-5; D is unresolved. With 5 bases removed from V and 0 bases from J, the gap between germline ends came to 4 bases. The germline V gene encodes CDR1 SGHTA and CDR2 FQGNSA. CDR3 length: 12 amino acids. The CDR3 spells CASSPYQETQYF. In DNA form, the CDR3 reads TGTGCCAGCAGCCCGTACCAAGAGACCCAGTACTTC.

This rearrangement joins TRBV6-6 to TRBJ1-2, with a tentative D call TRBD1 (6 bases). Trimming took 10 bases from V and 6 from J, leaving 18 bases between them. Germline CDR1 MNHNY, CDR2 SVGAGI (reference sequence). CDR3 length: 13 amino acids. Written as DNA, the CDR3 is TGTGCCACCAAAAACAGGGTATCGGATGGCTACACCTTC. The encoded protein is CATKNRVSDGYTF.

This clone was seen a handful of times. The chain is built from TRBV7-2 and TRBJ1-6; weak D call: TRBD1 (5 bases). The ends were cut back, 5 bases at V and 8 bases at J, with 16 bases in the middle. Germline V CDR1 and CDR2: SGHTA, FQGNSA. The CDR3 totals 15 residues. The CDR3 protein is CASSVTREVDSPLHF. CDR3 bases: TGTGCCAGCAGCGTGACCAGGGAGGTAGATTCACCCCTCCACTTT.

V and J are TRBV18 and TRBJ1-6; D possibly corresponds to TRBD1 (6 bases). CDR1 and CDR2 from the germline V gene are KGHSH and LQKENI. There are 14 residues in the CDR3. The V gene lost 0 bases and the J gene lost 8 bases, with 8 bases spanning the gap. CDR3 amino acids: CASSPPGGDSPLHF. The DNA of the CDR3 is TGTGCCAGCTCACCACCAGGGGGGGATTCACCCCTCCACTTT.

This clone was seen only a few times. The genes are TRBV5-8 and TRBJ2-5, with a weak D call TRBD1 (6 bases). CDR3 size: 15 residues. Germline CDR1 and CDR2: SGHTS and YDEGEE. V lost 0 bases and J lost 7, with 16 bases in between. CDR3 DNA: TGTGCCAGCAGCTTGGATACGGCAGGGGAAGGGACCCAGTACTTC. This encodes CASSLDTAGEGTQYF. Based on the CDR3 plus reference TRBV5-8 and TRBJ2-5, the full variable domain is EAGVTQSPTHLIKTRGQQATLRCSPISGHTSVYWYQQALGLGLQFLLWYDEGEERNRGNFPPRFSGRQFPNYSSELNVNALELEDSALYLCASSLDTAGEGTQYFGPGTRLLVL.

The V call is TRBV15, the J call TRBJ2-1; 11 bases map to TRBD2. With 3 bases clipped from V and 6 bases from J, the junction kept 7 bases outside the gene matches. Germline V lookup: CDR1 LNHNV, CDR2 YYDKDF (reference sequence). This CDR3 comprises 16 residues. The CDR3: CATSSHIAGGRNEQFF. CDR3 bases: TGTGCCACCAGCAGTCACATAGCGGGGGGGCGCAATGAGCAGTTCTTC.

A few counts support this clone. The chain links TRBV7-3 to TRBJ2-1; 10 bases match TRBD2. Germline lookup yields CDR1 SGHTA and CDR2 FQGTGA. The CDR3 has 16 residues. Unmatched junction bases numbered 13, after V lost 5 bases and J lost 9 bases. CDR3 nucleotide sequence: TGTGCCAGCAGCCCATTCAGGCTAGCGGGAGCAGGTGAGCAGTTCTTC. Translation gives CASSPFRLAGAGEQFF.

This clone was seen once. The chain links TRBV9 to TRBJ2-1, with a possible D match to TRBD2 (6 bases). The CDR3 loop spans 15 amino acids. CDR1 is SGDLS, CDR2 YYNGEE, per germline. V was clipped by 5 bases and J by 4 bases, with 16 bases between them. The CDR3 sequence: CASRAAMEGYNEQFF. The CDR3 bases are TGTGCCAGCAGAGCTGCTATGGAGGGATACAATGAGCAGTTCTTC.

This clone came up a few times. V is TRBV19 and J is TRBJ1-2; a possible D gene is TRBD1 (6 bases). The CDR3 is made up of 16 amino acids. V was pared by 5 bases and J by 2 bases, with 18 bases between. The germline gives CDR1 LNHDA, CDR2 SQIVND (reference sequence). The CDR3 reads CASSAPSRGGNYGYTF. CDR3 DNA sequence: TGTGCCAGTAGTGCCCCCAGTAGAGGGGGAAACTATGGCTACACCTTC.

This sequence joins TRBV4-3 and TRBJ2-3; D gene unclear. Germline lookup yields CDR1 LGHNA and CDR2 YSLEER. This CDR3 has 15 amino acids. V lost 4 bases and J 0 bases, leaving 11 bases between the germline ends. The CDR3 DNA follows: TGCGCCAGCAGCCTCCTCGCAGGTAGCACAGATACGCAGTATTTT. Protein sequence: CASSLLAGSTDTQYF.

This rearrangement joins TRBV29-1 to TRBJ2-2; 9 bases agree with TRBD1. Germline V gene data show CDR1 as SQVTM and CDR2 as ANQGSEA. The CDR3 runs to 14 residues. Trimming at V came to 5 bases and at J to 4 bases, leaving 5 bases not matched to a gene. CDR3 in DNA: TGCAGCGTTAGGGACAGGGATCCCACCGGGGAGCTGTTTTTT. Its protein is CSVRDRDPTGELFF.

V and J are TRBV29-1 and TRBJ1-2; D might be TRBD1 (5 bases). Germline CDR1 and CDR2: SQVTM and ANQGSEA. V was trimmed by 3 bases and J by 8 bases, leaving 13 bases between them. The CDR3 totals 12 residues. The CDR3 is CSVEGGAKGYTF. The CDR3 nucleotides are TGCAGCGTTGAGGGGGGAGCTAAAGGCTACACCTTC.

The chain links TRBV6-5 to TRBJ1-3, with D maybe TRBD1 (6 bases). The V gene lost 6 bases and the J gene lost 3 bases, with 6 bases spanning the gap. Per germline, CDR1 MNHEY and CDR2 SVGAGI. This CDR3 is 12 amino acids long. CDR3 DNA: TGTGCCAGCAGGACAGGTGGAAACACCATATATTTT. Amino acid sequence: CASRTGGNTIYF.

This clone has just a few counts. The gene calls are TRBV2 and TRBJ1-1; D is unclear. With 7 bases removed from V and 5 bases from J, the gap between germline ends came to 8 bases. This CDR3 is 11 amino acids long. The germline gives CDR1 SNHLY, CDR2 FYNNEI. The CDR3: CASTLRTEAFF. In nucleotides, the CDR3 is TGTGCCAGCACATTGAGGACTGAAGCTTTCTTT.

This chain connects TRBV6-5 to TRBJ2-7; possible D gene TRBD1, 6 bases. This CDR3 has 15 amino acids. Germline-derived CDR1 and CDR2 are MNHEY and SVGAGI. Trimming left V 6 bases short and J 5 bases short, with 20 bases between. The DNA for the CDR3 is TGTGCCAGCAGAAGCCGACCACGCCAGGGGAACGAGCAGTACTTC. This encodes CASRSRPRQGNEQYF.

The chain recombines TRBV10-3 with TRBJ1-6, with a possible D match to TRBD1 (5 bases). V was shortened by 11 bases and J by 8 bases, with 25 bases between the two germline ends. Germline V gives CDR1 ENHRY, CDR2 SYGVKD. This CDR3 contains 16 residues. CDR3 loop: CASQDFQGSMHSPLHF. DNA of the CDR3: TGTGCCTCACAGGATTTCCAGGGCTCTATGCATTCACCCCTCCACTTT.

Turning to this clone: The junction does not match germline at one end; this may be a read error. The chain combines TRBV29-1 with TRBJ1-4, with 9 nucleotides matching TRBD1. This CDR3 is 13 amino acids long. Per germline, CDR1 SQVTM and CDR2 ANQGSEA. CDR3 nucleotides: TGCAGCGTCTTTGAGGGGGTGGGGACAGGGTTTGTTTTT. It encodes CSVFEGVGTGFVF.